Shown below are 20 T cell receptor beta chains from a single sample sequenced in a study of shared clonotypes between healthy human individuals. Clones were sequenced by immunoSEQ multiplex PCR, and TCRdb holds only the in-frame ones, with some missing. The sample lists about 1.1 million clones; roughly 74% were seen once. What was sequenced was memory CD4+ T cells from PBMCs. Subset of the sample: CD45RA-negative fraction. These receptors came from a man between 18 and 35 years old in good health. Some clones in this sample may be carry-over from other donors' samples.

The chain uses TRBV5-4 and TRBJ2-1; D is ambiguous. Trimming left V 0 bases short and J 10 bases short, with 8 bases between. The CDR3 has 12 amino acids. Per germline, CDR1 SGHNT and CDR2 YYREEE (reference sequence). In DNA form, the CDR3 reads TGTGCCAGCAGCTTGGGTATCGGAGAGCAGTTCTTC. This codes for CASSLGIGEQFF.

The V gene is TRBV2, the J gene TRBJ2-3; the D is unclear. The V gene lost 5 bases and the J gene lost 0 bases, with 9 bases spanning the gap. Germline CDR1 is SNHLY and CDR2 is FYNNEI. The CDR3 length is 14 residues. The CDR3 protein is CASSPTLSTDTQYF. CDR3 nucleotide sequence: TGTGCCAGCAGTCCGACACTTAGCACAGATACGCAGTATTTT. The variable domain in full, with the rest retrieved from reference TRBV2 and TRBJ2-3, is EPEVTQTPSHQVTQMGQEVILRCVPISNHLYFYWYRQILGQKVEFLVSFYNNEISEKSEIFDDQFSVERPDGSNFTLKIRSTKLEDSAMYFCASSPTLSTDTQYFGPGTRLTVL.

The V gene is TRBV28, the J gene TRBJ2-7; D is unclear. Germline values: CDR1 MDHEN, CDR2 SYDVKM. The ends were cut back, 5 bases at V and 2 bases at J, with 16 bases in the middle. CDR3 length equals 15 residues. The CDR3 region is CASSPRGGATYEQYF. The CDR3 nucleotides are TGTGCCAGCAGTCCACGCGGCGGAGCTACCTACGAGCAGTACTTC. The whole variable domain, filled in from reference TRBV28 and TRBJ2-7, reads DVKVTQSSRYLVKRTGEKVFLECVQDMDHENMFWYRQDPGLGLRLIYFSYDVKMKEKGDIPEGYSVSREKKERFSLILESASTNQTSMYLCASSPRGGATYEQYFGPGTRLTVT.

This chain connects TRBV10-3 to TRBJ2-7; 7 positions match TRBD2. CDR3 size: 13 residues. The V gene end was trimmed by 8 bases and the J gene end by 0 bases; junction bases not matched to a gene: 4. CDR1 is ENHRY, CDR2 SYGVKD, per germline. The CDR3 sequence is CAIWGEGSYEQYF. CDR3 DNA: TGTGCCATCTGGGGGGAGGGCTCCTACGAGCAGTACTTC.

This chain links TRBV27 with TRBJ2-7; 8 bases match TRBD1. Germline loops: CDR1 MNHEY, CDR2 SMNVEV (reference sequence). The trim removed 3 bases at V and 7 bases at J, leaving 14 bases unmatched. The CDR3 length is 16 residues. In DNA form, the CDR3 reads TGTGCCAGCAGTTTTGACGGAGTTGCAGGGGGCAGGGAGCAGTACTTC. Translating it yields CASSFDGVAGGREQYF.

This clone was counted a few times. Other DNA sequences in this specimen translate into the identical CDR3. The chain carries TRBV18 and TRBJ2-3; D perhaps matches TRBD1 (6 bases). CDR1 and CDR2 (germline): KGHSH, LQKENI. CDR3 length: 15 residues. V gave up 6 bases and J gave up 0 bases, with 13 bases separating them. In nucleotides, the CDR3 is TGTGCCAGCTCTCCCGGGACAAGGAGCACAGATACGCAGTATTTT. Protein sequence: CASSPGTRSTDTQYF. The full variable domain, completed using reference TRBV18 and TRBJ2-3, is NAGVMQNPRHLVRRRGQEARLRCSPMKGHSHVYWYRQLPEEGLKFMVYLQKENIIDESGMPKERFSAEFPKEGPSILRIQQVVRGDSAAYFCASSPGTRSTDTQYFGPGTRLTVL.

This clone was observed a few times. This chain links TRBV7-2 with TRBJ1-1; TRBD1 is a possible D gene (5 bases). V lost 4 bases and J 3 bases, leaving 12 bases between the germline ends. The germline V gene has CDR1 SGHTA and CDR2 FQGNSA. The CDR3 contains 14 residues. CDR3 in amino acids: CASSWKGRDTEAFF. Written as DNA, the CDR3 is TGTGCCAGCAGCTGGAAGGGCAGGGACACTGAAGCTTTCTTT.

This clone was observed a few times. Other DNA sequences in the same sample also yield this CDR3. The chain recombines TRBV9 with TRBJ1-2; perhaps TRBD1 as D (5 bases). The germline gives CDR1 SGDLS, CDR2 YYNGEE. The CDR3 totals 13 residues. Between the trimmed V and J ends, which lost 2 bases and 0 bases, there was a span of 5 bases. The CDR3: CASSVDTNYGYTF. The CDR3 DNA sequence: TGTGCCAGCAGCGTGGACACTAACTATGGCTACACCTTC.

This clone appeared once. The rearrangement links TRBV5-5 to TRBJ2-7; 10 bases fit TRBD1. This CDR3 is built from 16 residues. Per the germline V gene, CDR1 is SGHKS and CDR2 is YYEKEE (reference sequence). V shed 3 bases and J 1 base; nucleotides not matched to a gene: 7. This CDR3 reads CASSWDRDRGSYEQYF. CDR3 DNA sequence: TGTGCCAGCAGCTGGGACCGGGACAGGGGTTCCTACGAGCAGTACTTC. The whole variable domain, filled in from reference TRBV5-5 and TRBJ2-7, reads DAGVTQSPTHLIKTRGQQVTLRCSPISGHKSVSWYQQVLGQGPQFIFQYYEKEERGRGNFPDRFSARQFPNYSSELNVNALLLGDSALYLCASSWDRDRGSYEQYFGPGTRLTVT.

The chain has TRBV4-3 and TRBJ1-2, with unresolved D. The germline V gene encodes CDR1 LGHNA and CDR2 YSLEER. This CDR3 has 15 residues. V lost 0 bases to trimming and J lost 4 bases, with 12 bases between them. Here the CDR3 reads CASSQDPGMSYGYTF. Written as DNA, the CDR3 is TGCGCCAGCAGCCAAGACCCGGGAATGAGCTATGGCTACACCTTC.

This chain connects TRBV6-1 to TRBJ1-2; a possible D gene is TRBD1 (6 bases). Germline CDR1 is MNHNS and CDR2 is SASEGT. V lost 4 bases and J lost 4, with 10 bases in between. The CDR3 extends over 13 amino acids. CDR3 region: CASSVTGSYGYTF. In DNA, the CDR3 is TGTGCCAGCAGTGTAACAGGGAGCTATGGCTACACCTTC.

In the case of this clone: The DNA is left out, because the CDR3 cannot be placed on it with certainty; the CDR3 is given as TCRdb lists it. The chain has TRBV28 and TRBJ2-7; the table gives TRBD1 as D, unverified against the DNA. The CDR3 is 14 amino acids long, termini counted. CDR1 is MDHEN, CDR2 SYDVKM, per germline. CDR3 sequence reads: CASSILAISYEQYF.

The genes are TRBV2 and TRBJ1-2, with 12 bases lining up with TRBD1. The CDR3 is 16 amino acids. Germline loops: CDR1 SNHLY, CDR2 FYNNEI. V trimming: 6 bases; J trimming: 5 bases; junction bases outside the gene matches: 10. The CDR3 loop reads CASRTSGTGGWYGYTF. CDR3 DNA: TGTGCCAGCAGAACCTCCGGGACAGGGGGCTGGTATGGCTACACCTTC.

This clone was detected a few times. The chain joins TRBV6-1 to TRBJ2-5; perhaps TRBD1 as D (6 bases). The germline V gene has CDR1 MNHNS and CDR2 SASEGT. Deletions cut 0 bases from V and 5 bases from J, with 13 bases between. This CDR3 comprises 15 residues. The DNA for the CDR3 is TGTGCCAGCAGTGAAGCGCGGTTTCAGGGGGAGACCCAGTACTTC. Translating gives CASSEARFQGETQYF.

V usage is TRBV7-2 and J usage is TRBJ2-5; 7 positions match TRBD2. Germline V lookup: CDR1 SGHTA, CDR2 FQGNSA. The CDR3 runs 14 residues. V trimming: 5 bases; J trimming: 4 bases; junction bases outside the gene matches: 7. The CDR3 region has the DNA TGTGCCAGCAGCCGGGGGGTGGGGCTAGAGACCCAGTACTTC. Translation: CASSRGVGLETQYF.

This sequence joins TRBV28 and TRBJ1-2, with TRBD1 matching over 8 bases. Germline CDR1 reads MDHEN; CDR2 reads SYDVKM. V was pared by 3 bases and J by 0 bases, with 9 bases of the junction left unmatched. The CDR3 is made up of 17 amino acids. CDR3 protein: CASSFSGQGRANYGYTF. In nucleotides, the CDR3 is TGTGCCAGCAGTTTCAGTGGACAGGGCAGAGCTAACTATGGCTACACCTTC.

With respect to this clone: A much larger clone lies one base from this, so it may be a read error. The chain carries TRBV5-4 and TRBJ2-2; no firm D call. CDR1 and CDR2 (germline): SGHNT, YYREEE (reference sequence). The CDR3 consists of 11 residues. Trimming took off 5 bases at V and 3 bases at J, with 2 bases between the two ends. The CDR3 sequence is CASRDTGELFF. CDR3 sequence (DNA): TGTGCCAGCAGGGACACCGGGGAGCTGTTTTTT. Full variable domain (missing parts from reference TRBV5-4 and TRBJ2-2): ETGVTQSPTHLIKTRGQQVTLRCSSQSGHNTVSWYQQALGQGPQFIFQYYREEENGRGNFPPRFSGLQFPNYSSELNVNALELDDSALYLCASRDTGELFFGEGSRLTVL.

The rearrangement uses TRBV11-2 and TRBJ1-1, with D maybe TRBD1 (5 bases). V was pared by 5 bases and J by 0 bases, with 13 bases between. The CDR3 is made up of 15 amino acids. CDR1 SGHAT and CDR2 FQNNGV come from the germline V gene. CDR3 sequence reads: CASSGRRGMNTEAFF. DNA of the CDR3: TGTGCCAGCAGCGGCCGGAGGGGCATGAACACTGAAGCTTTCTTT.

This rearrangement joins TRBV7-8 to TRBJ1-3; possible D gene TRBD1, 6 bases. The CDR3 has 15 residues. Germline lookup yields CDR1 SGHVS and CDR2 FQNEAQ. V was pared by 2 bases and J by 0 bases, with 8 bases between. CDR3 protein: CASSLTGTSGNTIYF. CDR3 sequence (DNA): TGTGCCAGCAGCTTAACAGGGACCTCTGGAAACACCATATATTTT. Using reference TRBV7-8 and TRBJ1-3 for the parts outside the CDR3, the full variable domain is GAGVSQSPRYKVAKRGQDVALRCDPISGHVSLFWYQQALGQGPEFLTYFQNEAQLDKSGLPSDRFFAERPEGSVSTLKIQRTQQEDSAVYLCASSLTGTSGNTIYFGEGSWLTVV.

A remark on this clone: This may arise from a read error, as a much more abundant clone is one base away. This rearrangement joins TRBV1 to TRBJ1-1; the table's D call, TRBD1, has no DNA check behind it. TRBV1 is labeled a pseudogene. This CDR3 has 15 amino acids. The CDR3 region has the DNA TGCACCAGCAGCCAAGAAGACAGGGAGAACACTGAAGCTTTATTT. Translating it yields CTSSQEDRENTEALF.